Below are 18 T cell receptor beta chains sequenced from a single sample in a study of cytomegalovirus exposure and HLA in healthy donors. With 60 Vbeta and 13 Jbeta primers, the PCR was carried out. TCRdb's copy holds only in-frame clones and misses some; the assay was immunoSEQ multiplex PCR. The top ten hold under 2.5% of the sample, which has around 94,000 clones, about 81% seen once. Sequenced material: PBMCs. The receptors come from a man aged 18 to 30 in good health and CMV-seronegative.

The gene calls are TRBV15 and TRBJ2-2; possibly TRBD2 for D (6 bases). The CDR3 loop spans 16 amino acids. V was pared by 3 bases and J by 1 base, with 12 bases between. Per germline, CDR1 LNHNV and CDR2 YYDKDF (reference sequence). CDR3 amino acids: CATSSGRGKNTGELFF. In DNA form, the CDR3 reads TGTGCCACCAGCAGTGGACGGGGGAAGAACACCGGGGAGCTGTTTTTT.

This clone was seen just once. The chain employs TRBV2 and TRBJ2-7, with a tentative D call TRBD1 (5 bases). V was clipped by 6 bases and J by 6 bases, with 9 bases between them. CDR3 length: 11 residues. Germline CDR1 reads SNHLY; CDR2 reads FYNNEI. The CDR3 reads CASRGRAEQYF. The CDR3 DNA reads TGTGCCAGCAGGGGGCGAGCCGAGCAGTACTTC.

The rearrangement links TRBV9 to TRBJ1-1; perhaps TRBD1 as D (6 bases). CDR1 is SGDLS and CDR2 is YYNGEE in the germline V gene. Trimming stripped 0 bases from V and 8 bases from J, with 14 bases between. This CDR3 is built from 14 residues. The CDR3 here is CASSVDGGRPEAFF. DNA of the CDR3: TGTGCCAGCAGCGTAGACGGGGGGCGCCCCGAAGCTTTCTTT.

The V call is TRBV7-2, the J call TRBJ1-2, with D possibly being TRBD1 (5 bases). Trimming removed 2 bases at V and 2 bases at J, with 6 bases between. The CDR3 has 13 amino acids. Germline V gene lookup returns CDR1 SGHTA and CDR2 FQGNSA. CDR3 nucleotides: TGTGCCAGCAGCTTAAGGGGCAACTATGGCTACACCTTC. Residues: CASSLRGNYGYTF.

This chain links TRBV7-9 with TRBJ2-5; a weak D match, TRBD2 (6 bases). V was pared by 2 bases and J by 5 bases, with 12 bases between. This CDR3 is 14 amino acids long. CDR1 is SEHNR and CDR2 is FQNEAQ in the germline V gene (reference sequence). Written as DNA, the CDR3 is TGTGCCAGCAGCTTACAGACTAGTCGGGAGACCCAGTACTTC. It is translated as CASSLQTSRETQYF.

This chain joins TRBV25-1 and TRBJ1-1; 10 bases are shared with TRBD1. This CDR3 is 15 amino acids long. Germline loops: CDR1 MGHDK, CDR2 SYGVNS. Germline trimming cut 3 bases from V and 3 bases from J; bases unmatched to any gene: 4. CDR3 nucleotides: TGTGCCAGCAGTGATGGGGGACAGGGGTACACTGAAGCTTTCTTT. Protein: CASSDGGQGYTEAFF.

In its sample, this clone was seen once. The CDR3 nucleotides read TGCGCCAGCAGCGCGGGACTAGGCTACGAGCAGTTCTTC. It is translated as CASSAGLGYEQFF. V gene TRBV5-1 combines with J gene TRBJ2-1; TRBD2 matches 8 bases. The CDR3 consists of 13 residues. Unmatched junction bases numbered 7, after V lost 4 bases and J lost 10 bases. In germline, CDR1 is SGHRS, CDR2 YFSETQ.

This clone was picked up a small number of times. The rearrangement uses TRBV18 and TRBJ2-6; 10 bases map to TRBD2. The CDR3 sequence is 18 residues long. Trimming cost V 4 bases and J 2 bases; bases outside gene matches: 8. Germline V gives CDR1 KGHSH, CDR2 LQKENI. The CDR3: CASSLRPSGSTGANVLTF. The CDR3 DNA reads as TGTGCCAGCTCACTTAGGCCTAGCGGGAGTACTGGGGCCAACGTCCTGACTTTC.

The chain carries TRBV7-9 and TRBJ2-1; maybe TRBD1 (6 bases). With 4 bases removed from V and 4 bases from J, the gap between germline ends came to 14 bases. This CDR3 is 15 amino acids long. CDR1 is SEHNR and CDR2 is FQNEAQ in the germline V gene (reference sequence). CDR3 sequence reads: CASSYRDKTYNEQFF. The CDR3 DNA is TGTGCCAGCAGCTATAGGGACAAGACTTACAATGAGCAGTTCTTC.

This sequence joins TRBV19 and TRBJ1-5; 8 bases match TRBD1. The CDR3 covers 15 residues. CDR1 LNHDA and CDR2 SQIVND come from the germline V gene (reference sequence). The trim removed 6 bases at V and 10 bases at J, leaving 14 bases unmatched. The CDR3 spells CASSTTDRGSEPQHF. CDR3 DNA sequence: TGTGCCAGTAGCACCACAGACAGGGGCTCCGAACCCCAGCATTTT.

The V call is TRBV30, the J call TRBJ2-6; 9 nucleotides agree with TRBD1. Trimming at V came to 1 base and at J to 4 bases, leaving 14 bases not matched to a gene. The CDR3 contains 19 residues. Germline V gives CDR1 GTSNPN, CDR2 SVGIG (reference sequence). The CDR3 is CAWSGGTGRLWYGANVLTF. CDR3 nucleotide sequence: TGTGCCTGGAGTGGCGGGACAGGGAGGTTATGGTACGGGGCCAACGTCCTGACTTTC.

This chain joins TRBV6-5 and TRBJ1-2; TRBD1 matches 8 bases. Per the germline V gene, CDR1 is MNHEY and CDR2 is SVGAGI. The trim removed 6 bases at V and 10 bases at J, leaving 7 bases unmatched. This CDR3 has 12 amino acids. This CDR3 is CASSQTGVDYTF. Written as DNA, the CDR3 is TGTGCCAGCAGCCAGACAGGGGTGGACTACACCTTC.

The chain recombines TRBV7-6 with TRBJ2-1, with 7 bases that match TRBD1. The CDR3 has 16 amino acids. Germline loops: CDR1 SGHVS, CDR2 FNYEAQ. Trimming at V came to 8 bases and at J to 0 bases, leaving 10 bases not matched to a gene. The CDR3 DNA reads as TGTGCCAGCGCCCCTTCGACAGGGAGCTCCTACAATGAGCAGTTCTTC. Translation: CASAPSTGSSYNEQFF.

The V call is TRBV27, the J call TRBJ2-3, with 10 bases aligning to TRBD2. This CDR3 comprises 15 residues. The trim removed 6 bases at V and 1 base at J, leaving 4 bases unmatched. Germline V gives CDR1 MNHEY, CDR2 SMNVEV (reference sequence). The CDR3 loop reads CASSLAGGRTDTQYF. CDR3 in DNA: TGTGCCAGCAGCTTAGCGGGAGGCCGCACAGATACGCAGTATTTT.

A few counts support this clone. The chain carries TRBV6-5 and TRBJ1-1; D is possibly TRBD1 (6 bases). V lost 7 bases and J 1 base, leaving 10 bases between the germline ends. The CDR3 has 13 residues. The germline CDR1 and CDR2 sequences are MNHEY and SVGAGI. The DNA for the CDR3 is TGTGCCAGCACCGGGACAACGAACACTGAAGCTTTCTTT. Its protein product is CASTGTTNTEAFF.

The genes are TRBV29-1 and TRBJ2-3, with 9 bases matching TRBD2. The CDR3 is 14 residues long. V was pared by 2 bases and J by 6 bases, with 6 bases of the junction left unmatched. Germline V gives CDR1 SQVTM, CDR2 ANQGSEA. Here the CDR3 DNA reads TGCAGCGTTGAAAATAGCGGGAGAAGGGATACGCAGTATTTT. It translates to CSVENSGRRDTQYF.

Relative to its sample, this clone is medium-sized. The V and J genes are TRBV6-4 and TRBJ2-2; TRBD1 matches at 9 bases. CDR3 length: 16 residues. V lost 2 bases to trimming and J lost 6 bases; unmatched junction nucleotides: 7. CDR1 is MRHNA, CDR2 SNTAGT, per germline. The CDR3 nucleotides read TGTGCCAGCAGTGACACCCCCGGGACAGGGTCCGGGGAGCTGTTTTTT. Translating it yields CASSDTPGTGSGELFF.

The chain is built from TRBV30 and TRBJ2-2, with 10 bases identical to TRBD2. The trim removed 7 bases at V and 3 bases at J, leaving 5 bases unmatched. Germline-derived CDR1 and CDR2 are GTSNPN and SVGIG (reference sequence). The CDR3 is made up of 14 amino acids. CDR3 region: CALRTSGHTGELFF. CDR3 coding DNA: TGTGCCTTGCGGACTAGCGGCCACACCGGGGAGCTGTTTTTT.